This paragraph covers one TCR beta chain sequence. This CDR3 has 14 amino acids. Germline V gives CDR1 MNHNS, CDR2 SASEGT. Between the trimmed V and J ends, which lost 7 bases and 7 bases, there was a span of 14 bases. This sample is drawn from a study of siplizumab effects on memory and regulatory T cells. Assay: immunoSEQ multiplex PCR; the TCRdb copy retains only in-frame clones and omits some. Among over 85,000 clones listed, roughly 89% were seen once. The sequencing input was CD4+ T cells sorted from blood. The chain recombines TRBV6-1 with TRBJ1-6; D gene uncertain. This sequence was found in a human donor in good health. CDR3 in DNA: TGTGCCAGCATGGATAGGGCCTGGAATTCACCCCTCCACTTT. Its translation: CASMDRAWNSPLHF.